A single sample is the source of the 28 T cell receptor beta chains below, sequenced in a study of blood T cell repertoires in COVID-19. Measured with immunoSEQ multiplex PCR; TCRdb has only the in-frame clones, and not every one. The sample gives 190,000 or so clones, approximately 90% of which show up once; less than 3.5% is in the top ten. Sequenced input: peripheral blood. These receptors were taken from a woman between 25 and 40 years old with active or convalescent COVID-19.

The gene calls are TRBV7-8 and TRBJ2-3; 9 bases are shared with TRBD2. Germline V gene lookup returns CDR1 SGHVS and CDR2 FQNEAQ. The V segment lost 5 bases and the J segment 6 bases; nucleotides outside the gene matches: 6. CDR3 length equals 14 residues. In DNA, the CDR3 is TGTGCCAGCAGCCTTAGCGGGGGCAGGGATACGCAGTATTTT. It translates to CASSLSGGRDTQYF.

The chain combines TRBV24-1 with TRBJ2-3; D gene unclear. With 3 bases removed from V and 6 bases from J, the gap between germline ends came to 9 bases. Per the germline V gene, CDR1 is KGHDR and CDR2 is SFDVKD. The CDR3 length is 13 residues. CDR3 in amino acids: CATSDQHGDTQYF. Here the CDR3 DNA reads TGTGCCACCAGTGATCAACACGGGGATACGCAGTATTTT.

This clone was detected only once. The rearrangement joins TRBV30 to TRBJ1-4; unclear D gene. From germline, CDR1 is GTSNPN and CDR2 SVGIG (reference sequence). V lost 1 base and J 4 bases, leaving 4 bases between the germline ends. The CDR3 runs 12 residues. For the CDR3, the DNA is TGTGCCTGGAGTGCCCTTAATGAAAAACTGTTTTTT. It encodes CAWSALNEKLFF.

V gene TRBV2 combines with J gene TRBJ2-7; the D is unclear. The CDR3 sequence is 13 residues long. Per the germline V gene, CDR1 is SNHLY and CDR2 is FYNNEI. V was clipped by 3 bases and J by 0 bases, with 6 bases between them. This CDR3 is CASSEAFSYEQYF. The CDR3 nucleotides read TGTGCCAGCAGTGAGGCTTTCTCCTACGAGCAGTACTTC.

The CDR3 spells CASRYTAGGGVSYEQYF. CDR3 DNA: TGTGCCAGCAGGTATACCGCGGGAGGAGGGGTCTCCTACGAGCAGTACTTC. V gene TRBV5-4 combines with J gene TRBJ2-7; 8 nucleotides line up with TRBD2. The trim removed 5 bases at V and 0 bases at J, leaving 13 bases unmatched. The CDR3 runs 17 residues. From germline, CDR1 is SGHNT and CDR2 YYREEE (reference sequence).

The rearrangement joins TRBV5-4 to TRBJ1-1; 7 bases fit TRBD1. Per the germline V gene, CDR1 is SGHNT and CDR2 is YYREEE (reference sequence). J was trimmed by 1 base and V by 4 bases; bases with no gene match: 7. The CDR3 totals 15 residues. The CDR3 DNA reads as TGTGCCAGCAGCAAGGGGGGACAGAAGAACACTGAAGCTTTCTTT. Translation gives CASSKGGQKNTEAFF.

J is TRBJ1-3 and V is TRBV25-1; 10 bases are a match to TRBD1. V trimming: 1 base; J trimming: 8 bases; junction bases outside the gene matches: 5. There are 15 residues in the CDR3. Germline assignment: CDR1 MGHDK and CDR2 SYGVNS. In nucleotides, the CDR3 is TGTGCCAGCAGTGAATCAGGGACAGGGGCATACACCATATATTTT. It is translated as CASSESGTGAYTIYF.

J is TRBJ1-1 and V is TRBV5-3, with D perhaps matching TRBD1 (5 bases). TRBV5-3 is sorted into the ORF group, with uncertain function. V was clipped by 4 bases and J by 1 base, with 14 bases between them. There are 15 residues in the CDR3. CDR3 nucleotides: TGTGCCAGAAGCACGGGCAGGGAAGGGAACACTGAAGCTTTCTTT. Its protein product is CARSTGREGNTEAFF.

This rearrangement joins TRBV11-3 to TRBJ1-4; D call uncertain. Germline CDR1 reads SGHNT; CDR2 reads YENEEA. The V gene lost 1 base and the J gene lost 8 bases, with 8 bases spanning the gap. CDR3 length: 13 residues. CDR3 nucleotides: TGTGCCAGCAGCTTAGTGGCGGAGGAAAAACTGTTTTTT. It codes for CASSLVAEEKLFF.

The chain is built from TRBV27 and TRBJ1-6; 9 nucleotides agree with TRBD1. V lost 5 bases and J lost 10; bases outside the gene matches: 9. The CDR3 runs 15 residues. Germline assignment: CDR1 MNHEY and CDR2 SMNVEV (reference sequence). CDR3 region: CASSPTTGGGSPLHF. The CDR3 nucleotides are TGTGCCAGCAGTCCGACAACAGGGGGCGGATCACCCCTCCACTTT.

This rearrangement joins TRBV3-1 (or the pseudogene TRBV3-2) to TRBJ1-6; no firm D call. The CDR3 has 15 amino acids. CDR1 is LGHDT and CDR2 is YNNKEL in the germline V gene (reference sequence). The V end lost 0 bases, the J end lost 10 bases, and 13 bases lay between the germline ends. Here the CDR3 reads CASSQDAGIQSPLHF. Here the CDR3 DNA reads TGTGCCAGCAGCCAAGATGCGGGAATTCAGTCACCCCTCCACTTT.

This chain links TRBV12-3 or TRBV12-4 with TRBJ1-1, with D perhaps TRBD1 (6 bases). The ends were cut back, 9 bases at V and 4 bases at J, with 15 bases in the middle. CDR3 size: 13 residues. This CDR3 is CASIAQGVTEAFF. The CDR3 nucleotides read TGTGCCAGTATAGCACAGGGAGTCACTGAAGCTTTCTTT.

This clone came up once. The V gene is TRBV29-1, the J gene TRBJ2-5; D is perhaps TRBD2 (6 bases). The CDR3 loop spans 12 amino acids. Germline V gene lookup returns CDR1 SQVTM and CDR2 ANQGSEA. Between the trimmed V and J ends, which lost 2 bases and 4 bases, there was a span of 8 bases. CDR3 in DNA: TGCAGCGTTGAAAAGGGAGGAGAGACCCAGTACTTC. Residues: CSVEKGGETQYF.

The CDR3 loop reads CASSWDRNTEAFF. In DNA form, the CDR3 reads TGTGCCAGTAGTTGGGACAGGAACACTGAAGCTTTCTTT. This sequence joins TRBV19 and TRBJ1-1, with 7 bases aligning to TRBD1. Trimming removed 5 bases from V and 1 base from J; junction bases left unmatched: 1. Per germline, CDR1 LNHDA and CDR2 SQIVND (reference sequence). CDR3 size: 13 residues. Together with reference TRBV19 and TRBJ1-1, the CDR3 gives the full variable domain: DGGITQSPKYLFRKEGQNVTLSCEQNLNHDAMYWYRQDPGQGLRLIYYSQIVNDFQKGDIAEGYSVSREKKESFPLTVTSAQKNPTAFYLCASSWDRNTEAFFGQGTRLTVV.

This clone has only a few counts. The chain uses TRBV11-2 and TRBJ1-4, with D tentatively TRBD1 (6 bases). This CDR3 is built from 17 residues. In germline, CDR1 is SGHAT, CDR2 FQNNGV. Trimming cost V 5 bases and J 3 bases, with 19 bases left between them. The CDR3 here is CASSHLNDRFANEKLFF. As DNA, the CDR3 is TGTGCCAGCAGCCACCTAAACGACAGGTTCGCTAATGAAAAACTGTTTTTT.

V usage is TRBV29-1 and J usage is TRBJ1-1; D is perhaps TRBD1 (5 bases). The length of the CDR3 is 13 residues. Germline V gene sequence: CDR1 SQVTM, CDR2 ANQGSEA. Trimming removed 5 bases at V and 5 bases at J, with 15 bases between. CDR3 amino acids: CSVPTGPRTEAFF. CDR3 nucleotide sequence: TGCAGCGTTCCAACAGGTCCTCGAACTGAAGCTTTCTTT.

The chain's CDR3 is CASSPRDSRNEQFF. The CDR3, as DNA: TGTGCCAGCAGCCCCCGGGACTCTCGTAATGAGCAGTTCTTC. The chain couples TRBV21-1 to TRBJ2-1; the table calls TRBD2, which could not be checked here. TRBV21-1 is a pseudogene segment. The CDR3 spans 14 residues.

The sample holds one count of this clone. The chain joins TRBV2 to TRBJ1-1, with D possibly being TRBD1 (5 bases). V was clipped by 1 base and J by 2 bases, with 11 bases between them. CDR1 and CDR2 from the germline V gene are SNHLY and FYNNEI. This CDR3 comprises 15 residues. The CDR3 coding sequence is TGTGCCAGCAGTGAAGAGGAGGGGTACAACACTGAAGCTTTCTTT. Protein: CASSEEEGYNTEAFF.

This chain connects TRBV5-4 to TRBJ2-2; 11 bases fit TRBD2. With 4 bases clipped from V and 5 bases from J, the junction kept 7 bases outside the gene matches. Germline lookup yields CDR1 SGHNT and CDR2 YYREEE (reference sequence). The length of the CDR3 is 16 residues. CDR3 amino acids: CASSQGTSGRTGELFF. DNA for the CDR3: TGTGCCAGCAGCCAAGGGACTAGCGGACGAACCGGGGAGCTGTTTTTT.

V gene TRBV5-4 combines with J gene TRBJ2-1, with 7 bases fitting TRBD1. V dropped 3 bases and J dropped 7; count of bases not matched to a gene: 1. Germline V lookup: CDR1 SGHNT, CDR2 YYREEE (reference sequence). This CDR3 spans 12 amino acids. CDR3 bases: TGTGCCAGCAGCTCGACAGGGAATGAGCAGTTCTTC. This codes for CASSSTGNEQFF.

The V and J genes are TRBV21-1 and TRBJ2-2; the D call TRBD1 from the table was never checked on the DNA. TRBV21-1 is an annotated pseudogene. The CDR3 totals 18 residues. The chain's CDR3 is CASSPYKAGTGNTGELFF. CDR3 coding DNA: TGTGCCAGCAGCCCCTATAAGGCCGGGACAGGGAACACCGGGGAGCTGTTTTTT.

This sequence joins TRBV19 and TRBJ1-1; no definite D call. This CDR3 has 14 residues. Trimming left V 5 bases short and J 3 bases short, with 13 bases between. Germline V CDR1 and CDR2: LNHDA, SQIVND (reference sequence). CDR3 bases: TGTGCCAGTAGTCCCACCGGGTCCTACACTGAAGCTTTCTTT. Translation gives CASSPTGSYTEAFF.

The CDR3, as DNA: TGCGCCAGCAGCCAGGTGGAAGATTCATACGAGCAGTACTTC. It encodes CASSQVEDSYEQYF. The rearrangement uses TRBV5-1 and TRBJ2-7; unclear D gene. The germline V gene has CDR1 SGHRS and CDR2 YFSETQ. Trimming removed 4 bases from V and 4 bases from J, with 15 bases in between. The CDR3 sequence is 14 residues long.

This rearrangement joins TRBV7-9 to TRBJ2-5; D not resolved. Germline V CDR1 and CDR2: SEHNR, FQNEAQ (reference sequence). This CDR3 is built from 14 residues. The V end lost 5 bases, the J end lost 0 bases, and 10 bases lay between the germline ends. The CDR3 DNA reads TGTGCCAGCAGCCCCGAGACAAACCAAGAGACCCAGTACTTC. Its protein is CASSPETNQETQYF.

V gene TRBV5-4 combines with J gene TRBJ1-4; D call uncertain. The ends were cut back, 1 base at V and 8 bases at J, with 18 bases in the middle. Germline assignment: CDR1 SGHNT and CDR2 YYREEE (reference sequence). CDR3 length equals 16 residues. The CDR3 here is CASSLRPDGVIEKLFF. In nucleotides, the CDR3 is TGTGCCAGCAGCTTGAGGCCCGACGGGGTGATCGAAAAACTGTTTTTT.

The chain carries TRBV19 and TRBJ2-7; unclear D gene. V lost 0 bases and J lost 3, with 21 bases in between. Germline assignment: CDR1 LNHDA and CDR2 SQIVND (reference sequence). This CDR3 spans 18 amino acids. CDR3 amino acids: CASSIDEDRLPPGYEQYF. CDR3 nucleotide sequence: TGTGCCAGTAGTATAGACGAAGATCGACTCCCTCCGGGCTACGAGCAGTACTTC. The variable domain in full, with the rest retrieved from reference TRBV19 and TRBJ2-7, is DGGITQSPKYLFRKEGQNVTLSCEQNLNHDAMYWYRQDPGQGLRLIYYSQIVNDFQKGDIAEGYSVSREKKESFPLTVTSAQKNPTAFYLCASSIDEDRLPPGYEQYFGPGTRLTVT.

The chain recombines TRBV30 with TRBJ1-5, with D possibly being TRBD1 (5 bases). Trimming removed 3 bases from V and 2 bases from J, with 11 bases in between. CDR3 length: 14 residues. CDR1 and CDR2 from the germline V gene are GTSNPN and SVGIG (reference sequence). This CDR3 reads CAWRGGGGNQPQHF. CDR3 coding DNA: TGTGCCTGGAGAGGTGGGGGGGGCAATCAGCCCCAGCATTTT.

This chain uses TRBV5-1 with TRBJ1-2, with TRBD1 matching 9 bases. V lost 0 bases and J lost 6; bases outside the gene matches: 6. CDR1 SGHRS and CDR2 YFSETQ come from the germline V gene. This CDR3 spans 15 amino acids. The CDR3 is CASSLGQGDRNGYTF. In DNA form, the CDR3 reads TGCGCCAGCAGCTTGGGACAGGGGGACAGGAATGGCTACACCTTC.